This T cell receptor beta chain was identified during a study of blood T cell repertoires in COVID-19. Study-level information: T cells, B-cell-depleted T cells, or PBMCs provided the cDNA or gDNA that served as material.

The CDR3 runs 13 residues. CDR1 is ENHRY and CDR2 is SYGVKD in the germline V gene. Trimming shortened V by 4 bases and J by 3 bases, and 9 bases separated the two germline ends. In the original analysis: The assay estimated nucleated cells by amplifying reference gene primers. Only in-frame clones appear in the TCRdb table, and some are missing; sequencing was by immunoSEQ multiplex PCR. V and J calls and clone size are as listed in that table; D and trimming were resolved from the DNA. The table records 250,000 to 350,000 clones, around 89% of them present only once. This clone was counted once. The V and J genes are TRBV10-3 and TRBJ1-1; no reliable D call. What was sequenced was peripheral blood. This clonotype originated in a woman aged 60-75 years with acute or convalescent COVID-19. This CDR3 is CAISVSGYTEAFF. CDR3 DNA: TGTGCCATCAGTGTTAGCGGGTACACTGAAGCTTTCTTT.